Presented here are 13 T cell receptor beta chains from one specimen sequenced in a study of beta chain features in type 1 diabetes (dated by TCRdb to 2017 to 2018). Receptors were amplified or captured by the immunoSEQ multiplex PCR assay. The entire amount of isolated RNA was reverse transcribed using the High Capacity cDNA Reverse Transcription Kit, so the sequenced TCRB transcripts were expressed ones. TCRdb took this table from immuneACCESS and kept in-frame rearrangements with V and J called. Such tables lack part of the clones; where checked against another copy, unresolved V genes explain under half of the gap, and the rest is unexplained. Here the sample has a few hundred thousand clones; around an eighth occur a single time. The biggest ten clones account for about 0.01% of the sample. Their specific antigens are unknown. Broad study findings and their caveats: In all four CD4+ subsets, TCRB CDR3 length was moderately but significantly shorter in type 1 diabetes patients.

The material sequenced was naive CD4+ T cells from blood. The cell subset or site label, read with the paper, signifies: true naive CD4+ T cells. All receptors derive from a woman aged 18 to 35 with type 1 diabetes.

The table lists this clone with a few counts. CDR3 residues: CASSLASGEGYTF. The CDR3 DNA sequence: TGTGCCAGCAGCTTAGCGAGTGGGGAGGGCTACACCTTC. This chain joins TRBV7-2 and TRBJ1-2, with D hard to call. In germline, CDR1 is SGHTA, CDR2 FQGNSA. The CDR3 loop spans 13 amino acids. The ends were cut back, 0 bases at V and 8 bases at J, with 10 bases in the middle.

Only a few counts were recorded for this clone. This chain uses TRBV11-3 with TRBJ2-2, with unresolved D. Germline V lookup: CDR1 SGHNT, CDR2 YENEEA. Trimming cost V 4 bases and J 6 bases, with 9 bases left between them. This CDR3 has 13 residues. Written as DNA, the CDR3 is TGTGCCAGCAGCTCGAGGATGGCCGGGGAGCTGTTTTTT. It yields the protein CASSSRMAGELFF. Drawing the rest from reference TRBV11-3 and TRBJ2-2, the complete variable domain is EAGVVQSPRYKIIEKKQPVAFWCNPISGHNTLYWYLQNLGQGPELLIRYENEEAVDDSQLPKDRFSAERLKGVDSTLKIQPAELGDSAVYLCASSSRMAGELFFGEGSRLTVL.

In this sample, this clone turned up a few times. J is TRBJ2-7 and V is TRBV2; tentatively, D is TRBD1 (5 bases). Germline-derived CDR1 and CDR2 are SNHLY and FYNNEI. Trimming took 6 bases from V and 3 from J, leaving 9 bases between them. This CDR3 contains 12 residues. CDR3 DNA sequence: TGTGCCAGCAGCCTGGACAACTACGAGCAGTACTTC. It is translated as CASSLDNYEQYF.

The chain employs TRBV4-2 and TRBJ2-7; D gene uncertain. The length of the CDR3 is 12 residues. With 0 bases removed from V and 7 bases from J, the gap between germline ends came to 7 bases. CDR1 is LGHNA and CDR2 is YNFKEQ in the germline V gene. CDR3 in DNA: TGTGCCAGCAGCCAAGAGTTCAGGGAGCAGTACTTC. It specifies CASSQEFREQYF.

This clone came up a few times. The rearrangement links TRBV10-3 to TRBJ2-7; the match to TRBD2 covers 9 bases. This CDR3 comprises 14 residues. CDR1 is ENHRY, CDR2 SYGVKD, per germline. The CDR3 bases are TGTGCTCCCCCAGCGGGGGGCCTTGGGGACGAGCAGTACTTC. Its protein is CAPPAGGLGDEQYF.

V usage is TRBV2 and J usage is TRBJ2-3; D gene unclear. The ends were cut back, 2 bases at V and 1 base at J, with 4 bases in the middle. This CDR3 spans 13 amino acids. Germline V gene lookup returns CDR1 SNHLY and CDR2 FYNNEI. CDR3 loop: CASSELGTDTQYF. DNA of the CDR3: TGTGCCAGCAGTGAACTCGGCACAGATACGCAGTATTTT.

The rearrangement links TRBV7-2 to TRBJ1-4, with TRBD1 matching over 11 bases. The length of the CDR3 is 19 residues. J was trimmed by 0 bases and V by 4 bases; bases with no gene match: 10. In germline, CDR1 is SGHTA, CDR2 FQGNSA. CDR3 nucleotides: TGTGCCAGCAGCTCTTGGACAGGGGGCGTCCCTGCAACTAATGAAAAACTGTTTTTT. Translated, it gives CASSSWTGGVPATNEKLFF.

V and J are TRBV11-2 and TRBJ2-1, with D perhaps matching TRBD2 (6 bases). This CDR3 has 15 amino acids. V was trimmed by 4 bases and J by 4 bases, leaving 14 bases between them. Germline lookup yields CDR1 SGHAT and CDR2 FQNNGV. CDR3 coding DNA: TGTGCCAGCAGCTCCGGGGCCGGGGGTTACAATGAGCAGTTCTTC. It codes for CASSSGAGGYNEQFF.

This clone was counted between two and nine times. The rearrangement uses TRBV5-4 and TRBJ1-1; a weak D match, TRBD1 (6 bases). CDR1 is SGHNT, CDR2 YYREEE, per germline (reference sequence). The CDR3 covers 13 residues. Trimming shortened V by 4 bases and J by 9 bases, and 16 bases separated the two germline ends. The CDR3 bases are TGTGCCAGCAGCGTCGAACAGGGATCCAAAGCTTTCTTT. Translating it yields CASSVEQGSKAFF.

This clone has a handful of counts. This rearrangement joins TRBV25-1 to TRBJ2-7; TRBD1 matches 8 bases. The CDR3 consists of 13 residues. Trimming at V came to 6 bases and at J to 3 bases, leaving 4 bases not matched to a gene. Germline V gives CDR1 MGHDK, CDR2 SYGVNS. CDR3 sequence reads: CASSGQGYYEQYF. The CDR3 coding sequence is TGTGCCAGCAGCGGACAGGGTTACTACGAGCAGTACTTC.

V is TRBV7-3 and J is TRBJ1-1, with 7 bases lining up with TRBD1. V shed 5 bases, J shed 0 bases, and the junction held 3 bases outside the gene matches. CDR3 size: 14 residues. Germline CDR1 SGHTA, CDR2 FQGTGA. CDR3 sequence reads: CASSVGQMNTEAFF. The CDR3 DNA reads TGTGCCAGCAGCGTGGGACAGATGAACACTGAAGCTTTCTTT.

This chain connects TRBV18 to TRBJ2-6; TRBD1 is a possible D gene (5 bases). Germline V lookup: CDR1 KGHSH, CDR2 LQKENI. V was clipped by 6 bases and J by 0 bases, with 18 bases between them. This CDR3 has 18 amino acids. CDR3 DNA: TGTGCCAGCTCTCACGGCGGTAGGGGCAACTCTGGGGCCAACGTCCTGACTTTC. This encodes CASSHGGRGNSGANVLTF.

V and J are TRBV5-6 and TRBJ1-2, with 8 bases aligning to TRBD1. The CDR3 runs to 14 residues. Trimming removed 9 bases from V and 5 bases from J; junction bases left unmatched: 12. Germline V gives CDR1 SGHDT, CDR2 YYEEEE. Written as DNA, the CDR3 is TGTGCCACTACGAAAAACAGGGGGGATTATGGCTACACCTTC. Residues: CATTKNRGDYGYTF. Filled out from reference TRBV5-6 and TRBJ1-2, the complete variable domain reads DAGVTQSPTHLIKTRGQQVTLRCSPKSGHDTVSWYQQALGQGPQFIFQYYEEEERQRGNFPDRFSGHQFPNYSSELNVNALLLGDSALYLCATTKNRGDYGYTFGSGTRLTVV.